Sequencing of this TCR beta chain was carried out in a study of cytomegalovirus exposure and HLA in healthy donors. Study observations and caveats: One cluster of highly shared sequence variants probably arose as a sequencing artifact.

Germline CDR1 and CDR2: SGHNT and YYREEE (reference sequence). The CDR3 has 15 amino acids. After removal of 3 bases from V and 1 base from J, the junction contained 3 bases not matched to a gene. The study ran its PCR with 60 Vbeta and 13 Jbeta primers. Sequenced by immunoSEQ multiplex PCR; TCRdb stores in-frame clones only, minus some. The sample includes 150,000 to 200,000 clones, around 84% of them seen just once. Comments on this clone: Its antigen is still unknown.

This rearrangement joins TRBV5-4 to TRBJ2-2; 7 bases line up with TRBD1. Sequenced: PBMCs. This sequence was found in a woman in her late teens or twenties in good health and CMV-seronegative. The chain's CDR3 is CASSSGQVNTGELFF. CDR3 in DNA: TGTGCCAGCAGCTCAGGACAGGTGAACACCGGGGAGCTGTTTTTT.